Below are 18 T cell receptor beta chains sequenced from a single sample in a study of cytomegalovirus exposure and HLA in healthy donors. The protocol was immunoSEQ multiplex PCR, while the TCRdb copy is restricted to in-frame clones and leaves out a portion. Of about 160,000 clones in the sample, roughly 90% were seen once. The sequenced sample consisted of PBMCs. The receptors were sampled from a woman aged 25 to 39 in good health and CMV-seronegative.

This chain joins TRBV5-1 and TRBJ2-3, with D perhaps matching TRBD2 (6 bases). Trimming stripped 0 bases from V and 4 bases from J, with 9 bases between. The CDR3 totals 14 residues. Per the germline V gene, CDR1 is SGHRS and CDR2 is YFSETQ. CDR3 bases: TGCGCCAGCAGCTTGGAGGACTATTCAGATACGCAGTATTTT. Translation gives CASSLEDYSDTQYF. The full variable domain, with the rest looked up from reference TRBV5-1 and TRBJ2-3, is KAGVTQTPRYLIKTRGQQVTLSCSPISGHRSVSWYQQTPGQGLQFLFEYFSETQRNKGNFPGRFSGRQFSNSRSEMNVSTLELGDSALYLCASSLEDYSDTQYFGPGTRLTVL.

The chain joins TRBV5-1 to TRBJ1-1, with TRBD1 as a possible D gene (5 bases). With 0 bases removed from V and 0 bases from J, the gap between germline ends came to 9 bases. Looked up from germline, CDR1 is SGHRS and CDR2 is YFSETQ. The CDR3 totals 15 residues. The DNA of the CDR3 is TGCGCCAGCAGCTTGGGGGTGACAGTGAACACTGAAGCTTTCTTT. It yields the protein CASSLGVTVNTEAFF.

This clone was seen a few times. V is TRBV7-9 and J is TRBJ2-1; D unclear. The V end was cut by 5 bases, the J end by 3 bases, with 2 bases between. The CDR3 sequence is 11 residues long. From germline, CDR1 is SEHNR and CDR2 FQNEAQ (reference sequence). The CDR3 protein is CASSVYNEQFF. CDR3 coding DNA: TGTGCCAGCAGCGTCTACAATGAGCAGTTCTTC.

This rearrangement joins TRBV27 to TRBJ2-2; D is tentatively TRBD1 or TRBD2 (6 bases each). This CDR3 is built from 14 residues. Trimming took 5 bases from V and 4 from J, leaving 11 bases between them. Germline assignment: CDR1 MNHEY and CDR2 SMNVEV (reference sequence). The CDR3 here is CASSEQGGTGELFF. The CDR3 DNA is TGTGCCAGCAGTGAACAGGGAGGCACCGGGGAGCTGTTTTTT.

This sequence joins TRBV30 and TRBJ1-5, with 7 bases fitting TRBD1. Trimming at V came to 0 bases and at J to 6 bases, leaving 5 bases not matched to a gene. Germline V gene data show CDR1 as GTSNPN and CDR2 as SVGIG (reference sequence). CDR3 length: 14 amino acids. The CDR3 protein is CAWSVTGDSQPQHF. The CDR3 DNA sequence: TGTGCCTGGAGTGTTACAGGGGACAGTCAGCCCCAGCATTTT.

The genes are TRBV4-3 and TRBJ1-6; weak D call: TRBD1 (5 bases). The CDR3 has 16 residues. Deletions cut 0 bases from V and 6 bases from J, with 12 bases between. The germline V gene has CDR1 LGHNA and CDR2 YSLEER. The CDR3, as DNA: TGCGCCAGCAGCCAAGATCTGGCAGGGTTTAATTCACCCCTCCACTTT. It yields the protein CASSQDLAGFNSPLHF.

The chain joins TRBV7-3 to TRBJ2-2; D is unresolved. CDR1 SGHTA and CDR2 FQGTGA come from the germline V gene. This CDR3 region has 14 residues. V was shortened by 3 bases and J by 2 bases, with 7 bases between the two germline ends. The CDR3 DNA reads TGTGCCAGCAGCTTCGAAAGAAACACCGGGGAGCTGTTTTTT. This encodes CASSFERNTGELFF.

The chain couples TRBV7-9 to TRBJ1-2, with 12 bases that match TRBD1. Trimming cost V 5 bases and J 2 bases; bases outside gene matches: 3. The CDR3 is 15 amino acids. Germline V gene sequence: CDR1 SEHNR, CDR2 FQNEAQ (reference sequence). The DNA of the CDR3 is TGTGCCAGCAGCGGGGGACAGGGGGCGAACTATGGCTACACCTTC. Amino acid sequence: CASSGGQGANYGYTF. Using reference TRBV7-9 and TRBJ1-2 for the parts outside the CDR3, the full variable domain is DTGVSQNPRHKITKRGQNVTFRCDPISEHNRLYWYRQTLGQGPEFLTYFQNEAQLEKSRLLSDRFSAERPKGSFSTLEIQRTEQGDSAMYLCASSGGQGANYGYTFGSGTRLTVV.

The rearrangement joins TRBV9 to TRBJ2-5; 7 bases line up with TRBD2. This CDR3 has 13 residues. Germline V gene lookup returns CDR1 SGDLS and CDR2 YYNGEE. The junction had 1 base not matched to a gene; V was cut back by 2 bases and J by 3 bases. The CDR3, as DNA: TGTGCCAGCAGCGTCCTAGCGGAAGAGACCCAGTACTTC. This gives the protein CASSVLAEETQYF.

The J gene is TRBJ2-5, the V gene TRBV29-1; D is unresolved. CDR3 length: 13 residues. Germline V gives CDR1 SQVTM, CDR2 ANQGSEA. With 5 bases removed from V and 1 base from J, the gap between germline ends came to 11 bases. The DNA of the CDR3 is TGCAGCGTTTCGGATTGGATCCAAGAGACCCAGTACTTC. Its translation is CSVSDWIQETQYF.

J is TRBJ2-5 and V is TRBV13; 8 nucleotides align to TRBD2. With 5 bases clipped from V and 0 bases from J, the junction kept 8 bases outside the gene matches. The germline gives CDR1 PRHDT, CDR2 FYEKMQ (reference sequence). CDR3 length: 16 amino acids. The CDR3 DNA reads as TGTGCCAGCAGCCCGAGCGGGAGCCGCAACCAAGAGACCCAGTACTTC. This encodes CASSPSGSRNQETQYF.

This chain links TRBV9 with TRBJ2-2, with D uncertain. V was trimmed by 0 bases and J by 4 bases, leaving 7 bases between them. CDR3 length: 14 residues. CDR1 SGDLS and CDR2 YYNGEE come from the germline V gene. This CDR3 is CASSVASSTGELFF. CDR3 in DNA: TGTGCCAGCAGCGTAGCCTCCAGCACCGGGGAGCTGTTTTTT.

This clone was seen a single time. The CDR3 loop reads CAWSRDRDTEAFF. The CDR3 DNA reads as TGTGCCTGGAGTCGTGACAGGGATACTGAAGCTTTCTTT. The chain joins TRBV30 to TRBJ1-1; 7 bases are shared with TRBD1. This CDR3 spans 13 amino acids. The J segment lost 5 bases and the V segment lost 2 bases, leaving 5 bases of the junction unmatched. Germline V gene data show CDR1 as GTSNPN and CDR2 as SVGIG (reference sequence). The variable domain in full, completed from reference TRBV30 and TRBJ1-1, reads SQTIHQWPATLVQPVGSPLSLECTVEGTSNPNLYWYRQAAGRGLQLLFYSVGIGQISSEVPQNLSASRPQDRQFILSSKKLLLSDSGFYLCAWSRDRDTEAFFGQGTRLTVV.

The CDR3 nucleotides are TGTGCCTGGAGTGTTGGGGCCAACGTCCTGACTTTC. It translates to CAWSVGANVLTF. The genes are TRBV30 and TRBJ2-6; D gene uncertain. Germline V lookup: CDR1 GTSNPN, CDR2 SVGIG (reference sequence). The CDR3 is 12 amino acids. Trimming left V 0 bases short and J 3 bases short, with 0 bases between.

The V and J genes are TRBV6-5 and TRBJ1-5; D gene unclear. The CDR3 contains 15 residues. Trimming shortened V by 8 bases and J by 4 bases, and 18 bases separated the two germline ends. Germline-derived CDR1 and CDR2 are MNHEY and SVGAGI. The CDR3 region is CASSLRGAKNQPQHF. In nucleotides, the CDR3 is TGTGCCAGCTCCCTCCGGGGAGCTAAAAATCAGCCCCAGCATTTT.

V usage is TRBV4-2 and J usage is TRBJ2-7; D may be TRBD1 (6 bases). The germline V and J ends were trimmed by 1 base and 0 bases, with 16 bases remaining between them. Looked up from germline, CDR1 is LGHNA and CDR2 is YNFKEQ. The CDR3 runs 17 residues. CDR3 bases: TGTGCCAGCAGCCAAGTCGGGACACGATACTTCTCCTACGAGCAGTACTTC. This codes for CASSQVGTRYFSYEQYF.

The count of this clone is one. V and J are TRBV2 and TRBJ2-3; perhaps TRBD1 as D (5 bases). The CDR3 runs to 14 residues. Germline V CDR1 and CDR2: SNHLY, FYNNEI. V lost 6 bases and J 1 base, leaving 11 bases between the germline ends. CDR3 DNA sequence: TGTGCCAGCAGAGAAACCAGGGGCACAGATACGCAGTATTTT. This encodes CASRETRGTDTQYF.

This chain connects TRBV23-1 to TRBJ1-4; D is ambiguous. Being an ORF, TRBV23-1 has a function that is uncertain. V shed 1 base and J shed 10 bases, with 10 bases lying between them. This CDR3 is built from 13 residues. CDR3 region: CASSQLGFGKLFF. CDR3 DNA sequence: TGCGCCAGCAGTCAATTGGGTTTTGGAAAACTGTTTTTT.